This entry features one T cell receptor beta chain sequence. Its antigen is still unknown. Generated by immunoSEQ multiplex PCR, the TCRdb table keeps only in-frame clones and is missing some. The data show about 20,000 clones, approximately 98% seen once. The data are from a study of T cells after posttransplantation cyclophosphamide. General observations from the study: Later post-transplant blood repertoires were often dominated by donor CD8+ memory clones.

Cells defined as naive were viable CD3+CD4+ or CD3+CD8+ and CCR7+CD45RA+CD45RO-CD95-CD27+CD28+. The junction had 8 bases not matched to a gene; V was cut back by 5 bases and J by 7 bases. There are 15 residues in the CDR3. The V gene's germline CDR1 is LNHDA and CDR2 SQIVND (reference sequence). This chain links TRBV19 with TRBJ2-1, with 10 bases identical to TRBD1. The origin of this receptor is a man aged 40-49 years in good health, CMV-negative, and a related stem cell transplant donor. The sample taken for sequencing was naive CD4+ T cells sorted from PBMCs. CDR3 amino acids: CASSLGGQGWNEQFF. The CDR3, as DNA: TGTGCCAGTAGTTTAGGGGGACAGGGGTGGAATGAGCAGTTCTTC.